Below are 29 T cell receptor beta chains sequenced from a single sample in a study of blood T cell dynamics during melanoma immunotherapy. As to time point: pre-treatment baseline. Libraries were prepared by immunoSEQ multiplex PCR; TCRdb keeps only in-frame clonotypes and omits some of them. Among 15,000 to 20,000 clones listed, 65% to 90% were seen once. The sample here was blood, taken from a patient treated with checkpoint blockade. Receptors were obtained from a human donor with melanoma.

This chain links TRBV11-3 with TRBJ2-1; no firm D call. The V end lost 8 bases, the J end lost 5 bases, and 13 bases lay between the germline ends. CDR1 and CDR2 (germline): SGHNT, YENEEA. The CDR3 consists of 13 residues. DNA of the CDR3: TGTGCCAGCCGTAGAAGTACCGACAATGAGCAGTTCTTC. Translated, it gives CASRRSTDNEQFF.

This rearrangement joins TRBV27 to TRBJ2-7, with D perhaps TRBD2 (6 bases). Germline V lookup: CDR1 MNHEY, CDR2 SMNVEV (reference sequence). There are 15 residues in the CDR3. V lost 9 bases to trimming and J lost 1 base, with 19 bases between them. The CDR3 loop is CASAAPGRLSYEQYF. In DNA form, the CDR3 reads TGTGCCAGTGCAGCCCCCGGGAGACTGTCCTACGAGCAGTACTTC.

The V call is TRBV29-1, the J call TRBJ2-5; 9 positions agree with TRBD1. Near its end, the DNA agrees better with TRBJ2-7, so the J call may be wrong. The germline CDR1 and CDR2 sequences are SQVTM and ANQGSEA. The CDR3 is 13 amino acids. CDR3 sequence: CSGWTGDSYEQYF. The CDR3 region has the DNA TGCAGCGGATGGACAGGGGACTCCTACGAGCAGTACTTC.

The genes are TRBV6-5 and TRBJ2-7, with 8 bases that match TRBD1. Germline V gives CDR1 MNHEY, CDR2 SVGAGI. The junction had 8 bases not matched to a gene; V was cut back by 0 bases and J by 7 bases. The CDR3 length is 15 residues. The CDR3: CASSYSTGASSEQYF. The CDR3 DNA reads TGTGCCAGCAGTTACTCGACAGGGGCCTCAAGTGAGCAGTACTTC.

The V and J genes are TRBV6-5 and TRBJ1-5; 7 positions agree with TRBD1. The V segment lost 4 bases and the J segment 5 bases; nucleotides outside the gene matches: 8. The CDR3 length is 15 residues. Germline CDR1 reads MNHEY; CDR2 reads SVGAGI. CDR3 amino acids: CASSSRDSYYQPQHF. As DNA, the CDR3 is TGTGCCAGCAGTTCCCGGGACAGCTATTATCAGCCCCAGCATTTT.

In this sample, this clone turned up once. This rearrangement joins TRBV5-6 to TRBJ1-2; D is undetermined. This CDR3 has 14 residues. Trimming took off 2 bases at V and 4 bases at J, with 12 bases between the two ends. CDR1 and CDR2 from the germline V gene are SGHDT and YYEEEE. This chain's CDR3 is CASSLWTGSYGYTF. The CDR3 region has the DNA TGTGCCAGCAGCTTATGGACTGGGAGCTATGGCTACACCTTC.

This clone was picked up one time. In DNA, the CDR3 is TGTGCCTGGAGCCGGGACAGGGGGGTAGAGACCCAGTACTTC. This translates into CAWSRDRGVETQYF. The J gene is TRBJ2-5, the V gene TRBV30, with TRBD1 identical over 11 bases. Trimming removed 3 bases from V and 4 bases from J; junction bases left unmatched: 4. CDR3 size: 14 residues. The germline V gene has CDR1 GTSNPN and CDR2 SVGIG (reference sequence).

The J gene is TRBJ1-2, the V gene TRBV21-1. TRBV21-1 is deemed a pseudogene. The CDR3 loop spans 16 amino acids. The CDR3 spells CASSKGGGKTNYGYTF. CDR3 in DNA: TGTGCCAGCAGCAAAGGGGGAGGGAAAACTAACTATGGCTACACCTTC.

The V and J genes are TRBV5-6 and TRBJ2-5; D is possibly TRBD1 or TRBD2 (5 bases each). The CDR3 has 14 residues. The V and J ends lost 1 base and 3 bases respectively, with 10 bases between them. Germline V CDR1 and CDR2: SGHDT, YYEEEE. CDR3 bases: TGTGCCAGCAGCTTGTATGGGGGAGAAGAGACCCAGTACTTC. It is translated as CASSLYGGEETQYF.

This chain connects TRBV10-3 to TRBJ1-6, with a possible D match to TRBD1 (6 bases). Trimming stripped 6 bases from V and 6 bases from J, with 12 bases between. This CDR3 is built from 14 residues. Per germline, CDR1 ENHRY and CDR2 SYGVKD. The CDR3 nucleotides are TGTGCCATCAGAGAGGGGGGCCCTAATTCACCCCTCCACTTT. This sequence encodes CAIREGGPNSPLHF.

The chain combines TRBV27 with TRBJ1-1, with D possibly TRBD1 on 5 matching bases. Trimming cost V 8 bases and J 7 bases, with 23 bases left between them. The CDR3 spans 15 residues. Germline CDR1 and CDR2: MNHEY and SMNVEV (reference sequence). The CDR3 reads CASGGTMEGLFEAFF. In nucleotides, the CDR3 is TGTGCCAGCGGGGGAACAATGGAGGGTTTATTTGAAGCTTTCTTT.

In DNA, the CDR3 is TGTGCCAGCTCACGGGGACGGTCGAACACTGAAGCTTTCTTT. Translated: CASSRGRSNTEAFF. The chain carries TRBV18 and TRBJ1-1, with TRBD1 as a possible D gene (5 bases). The CDR3 extends over 14 amino acids. Between the trimmed V and J ends, which lost 4 bases and 1 base, there was a span of 10 bases. Germline V gives CDR1 KGHSH, CDR2 LQKENI.

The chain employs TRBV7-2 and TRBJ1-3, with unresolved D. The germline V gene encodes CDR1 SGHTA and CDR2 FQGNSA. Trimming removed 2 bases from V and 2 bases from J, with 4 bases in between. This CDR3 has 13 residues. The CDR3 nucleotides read TGTGCCAGCAGCTTAACAACTGGAAACACCATATATTTT. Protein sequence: CASSLTTGNTIYF.

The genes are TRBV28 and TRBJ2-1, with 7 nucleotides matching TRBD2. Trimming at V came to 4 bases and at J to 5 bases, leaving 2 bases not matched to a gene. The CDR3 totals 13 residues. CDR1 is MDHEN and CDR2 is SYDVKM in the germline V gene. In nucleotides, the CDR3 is TGTGCCAGCAGTTCCGGGACTAACAATGAGCAGTTCTTC. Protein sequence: CASSSGTNNEQFF.

CDR3 coding DNA: TGTGCCAGCAGCCGGGCCCTCGTCCCCCAAGAGACCCAGTACTTC. Protein sequence: CASSRALVPQETQYF. The chain is built from TRBV11-2 and TRBJ2-5; D remains ambiguous. V dropped 5 bases and J dropped 1 base, with 14 bases sitting between them. This CDR3 is 15 amino acids long. The V gene's germline CDR1 is SGHAT and CDR2 FQNNGV.

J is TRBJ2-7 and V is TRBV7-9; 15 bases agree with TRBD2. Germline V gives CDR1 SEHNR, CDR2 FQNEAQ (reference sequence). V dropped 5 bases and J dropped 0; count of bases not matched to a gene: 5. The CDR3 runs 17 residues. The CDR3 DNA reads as TGTGCCAGCAGCCTCCGGGGACTAGCGGGGGGCTCCTACGAGCAGTACTTC. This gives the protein CASSLRGLAGGSYEQYF.

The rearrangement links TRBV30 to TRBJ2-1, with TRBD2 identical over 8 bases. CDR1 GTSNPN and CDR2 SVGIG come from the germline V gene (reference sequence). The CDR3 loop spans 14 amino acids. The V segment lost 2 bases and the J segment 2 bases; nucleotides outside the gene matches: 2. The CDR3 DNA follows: TGTGCCTGGAGTTTAGCGGGGCCCTACAATGAGCAGTTCTTC. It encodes CAWSLAGPYNEQFF.

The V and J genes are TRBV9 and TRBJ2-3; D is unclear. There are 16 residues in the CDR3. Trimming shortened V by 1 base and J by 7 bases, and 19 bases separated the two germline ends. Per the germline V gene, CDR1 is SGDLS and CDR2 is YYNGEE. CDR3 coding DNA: TGTGCCAGCAGCGTATCCCCGGCGGTCAATCTTAATACGCAGTATTTT. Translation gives CASSVSPAVNLNTQYF.

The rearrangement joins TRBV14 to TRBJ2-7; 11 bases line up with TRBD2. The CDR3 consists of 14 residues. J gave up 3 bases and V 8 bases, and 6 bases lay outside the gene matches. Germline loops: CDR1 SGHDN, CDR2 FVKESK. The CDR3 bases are TGTGCCAGCTCCTTAGCGGGAGGGGACTACGAGCAGTACTTC. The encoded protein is CASSLAGGDYEQYF.

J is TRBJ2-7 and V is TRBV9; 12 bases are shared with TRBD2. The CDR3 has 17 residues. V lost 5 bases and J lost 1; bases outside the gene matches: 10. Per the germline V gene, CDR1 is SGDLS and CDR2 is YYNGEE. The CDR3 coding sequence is TGTGCCAGCAGTTATGGGGAGGGACTAGCGGGTTCCTACGAGCAGTACTTC. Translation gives CASSYGEGLAGSYEQYF.

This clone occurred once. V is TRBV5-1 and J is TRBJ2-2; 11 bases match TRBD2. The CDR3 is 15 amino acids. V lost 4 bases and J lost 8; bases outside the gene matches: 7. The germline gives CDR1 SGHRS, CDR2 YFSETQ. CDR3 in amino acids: CASSEKTSGEGELFF. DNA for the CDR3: TGCGCCAGCAGCGAAAAGACTAGCGGGGAAGGGGAGCTGTTTTTT.

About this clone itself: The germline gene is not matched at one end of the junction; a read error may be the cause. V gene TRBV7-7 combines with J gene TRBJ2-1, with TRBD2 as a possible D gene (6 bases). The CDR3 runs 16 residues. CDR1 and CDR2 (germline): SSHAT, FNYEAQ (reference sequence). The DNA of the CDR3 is TGTGCTAGCAGCTCCCGACTGGGGGGCTCCTACAATGAGCAGTTCTTC. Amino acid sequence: CASSSRLGGSYNEQFF.

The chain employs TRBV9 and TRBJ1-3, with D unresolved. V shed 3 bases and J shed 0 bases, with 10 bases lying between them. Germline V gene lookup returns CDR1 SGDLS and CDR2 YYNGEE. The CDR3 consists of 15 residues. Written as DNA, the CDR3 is TGTGCCAGCAGCGCTGACACTCGCTCTGGAAACACCATATATTTT. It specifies CASSADTRSGNTIYF.

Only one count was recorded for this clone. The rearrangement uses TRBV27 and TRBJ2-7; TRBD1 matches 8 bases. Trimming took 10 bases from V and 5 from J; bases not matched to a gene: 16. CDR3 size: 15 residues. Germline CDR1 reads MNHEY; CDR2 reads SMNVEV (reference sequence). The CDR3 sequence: CAKFDSGTGAHEQYF. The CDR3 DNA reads TGTGCCAAATTCGACTCCGGGACAGGCGCCCACGAGCAGTACTTC.

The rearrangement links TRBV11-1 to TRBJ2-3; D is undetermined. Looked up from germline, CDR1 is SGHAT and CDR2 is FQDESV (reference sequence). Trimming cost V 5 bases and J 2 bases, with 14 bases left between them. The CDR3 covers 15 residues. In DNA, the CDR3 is TGTGCCAGCAGCAGTGATGACGGAGCCACAGATACGCAGTATTTT. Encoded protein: CASSSDDGATDTQYF.

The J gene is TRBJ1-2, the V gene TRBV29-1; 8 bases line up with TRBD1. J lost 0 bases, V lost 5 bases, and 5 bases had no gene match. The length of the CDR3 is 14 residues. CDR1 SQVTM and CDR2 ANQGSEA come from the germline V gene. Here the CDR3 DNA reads TGCAGCGTTTCGGGACAGGATCCTAACTATGGCTACACCTTC. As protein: CSVSGQDPNYGYTF.

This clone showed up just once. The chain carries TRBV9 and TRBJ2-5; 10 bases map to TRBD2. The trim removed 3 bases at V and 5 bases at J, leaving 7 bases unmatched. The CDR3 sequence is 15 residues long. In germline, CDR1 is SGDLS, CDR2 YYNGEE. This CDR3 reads CASSASGSLRETQYF. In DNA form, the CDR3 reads TGTGCCAGCAGCGCTAGCGGGAGCTTGAGGGAGACCCAGTACTTC.

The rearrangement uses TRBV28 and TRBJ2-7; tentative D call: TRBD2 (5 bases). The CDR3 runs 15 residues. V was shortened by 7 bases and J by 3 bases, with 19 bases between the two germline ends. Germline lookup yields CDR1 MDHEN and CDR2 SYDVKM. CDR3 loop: CASNSFGLASYEQYF. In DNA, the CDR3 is TGTGCCAGCAACTCTTTCGGGTTAGCGAGCTACGAGCAGTACTTC.

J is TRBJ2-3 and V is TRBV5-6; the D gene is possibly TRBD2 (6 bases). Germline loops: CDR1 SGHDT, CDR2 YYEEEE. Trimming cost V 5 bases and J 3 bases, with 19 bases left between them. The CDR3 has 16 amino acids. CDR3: CASRVGLAVATDTQYF. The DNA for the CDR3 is TGTGCCAGCAGAGTTGGGTTAGCGGTCGCTACAGATACGCAGTATTTT.